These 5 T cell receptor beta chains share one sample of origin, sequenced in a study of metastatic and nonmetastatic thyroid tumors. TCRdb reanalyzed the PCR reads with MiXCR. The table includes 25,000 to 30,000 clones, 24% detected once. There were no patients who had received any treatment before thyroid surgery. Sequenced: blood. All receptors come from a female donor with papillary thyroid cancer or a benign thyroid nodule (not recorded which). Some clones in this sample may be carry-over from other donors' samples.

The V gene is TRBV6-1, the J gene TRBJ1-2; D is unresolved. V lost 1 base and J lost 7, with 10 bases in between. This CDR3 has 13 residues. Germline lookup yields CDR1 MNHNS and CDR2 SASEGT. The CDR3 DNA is TGTGCCAGCAGTGAAGTGGGTCCCCTTGGCTACACCTTC. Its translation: CASSEVGPLGYTF.

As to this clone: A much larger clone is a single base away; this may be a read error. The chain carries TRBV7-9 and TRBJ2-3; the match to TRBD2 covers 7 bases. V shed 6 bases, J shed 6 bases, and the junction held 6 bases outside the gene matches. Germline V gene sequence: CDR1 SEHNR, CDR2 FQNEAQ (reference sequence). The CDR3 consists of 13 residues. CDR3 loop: CASRITSDDTQYF. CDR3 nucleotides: TGTGCCAGCAGGATTACTAGCGACGATACGCAGTATTTT.

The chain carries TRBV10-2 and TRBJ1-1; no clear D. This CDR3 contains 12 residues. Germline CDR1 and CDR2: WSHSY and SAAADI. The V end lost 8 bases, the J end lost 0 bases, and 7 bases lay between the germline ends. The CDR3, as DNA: TGCGCCAGCCGCAATTTGAACACTGAAGCTTTCTTT. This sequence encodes CASRNLNTEAFF.

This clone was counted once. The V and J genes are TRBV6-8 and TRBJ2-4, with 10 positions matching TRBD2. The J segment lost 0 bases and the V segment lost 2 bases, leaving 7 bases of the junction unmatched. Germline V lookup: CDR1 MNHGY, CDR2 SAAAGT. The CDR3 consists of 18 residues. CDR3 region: CASSYGALAGLAKNIQYF. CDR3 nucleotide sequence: TGTGCCAGCAGTTACGGGGCACTAGCGGGACTAGCCAAAAACATTCAGTACTTC.

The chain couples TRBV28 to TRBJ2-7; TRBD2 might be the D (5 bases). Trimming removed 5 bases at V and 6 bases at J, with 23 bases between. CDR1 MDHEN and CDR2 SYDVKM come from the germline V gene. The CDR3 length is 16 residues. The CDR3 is CASSDNYREKEFEQYF. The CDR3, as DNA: TGTGCCAGCAGTGATAATTACCGGGAAAAAGAGTTCGAGCAGTACTTC.